These T cell receptor beta chains were read from a single sample in a study of glioma-infiltrating T cells after dendritic cell vaccination. Using immunoSEQ multiplex PCR, the repertoire was profiled, and TCRdb retains in-frame clones only, with some absent. The sample lists fewer than 50,000 clones; around 86% were seen once. Material: blood, obtained before dendritic cell vaccination. The origin of the receptors is a human donor with glioblastoma. Each CDR3 is given with its conserved first and last residue. Each record gives: J gene, V gene, CDR3 protein.

>TRBJ2-7|TRBV11-2
CASSFHHTGTGGYYEQYF
>TRBJ1-1|TRBV15
CATSRDGWGEDTEAFF
>TRBJ2-6|TRBV5-1
CASKDRTTGANVLTF
>TRBJ1-1|TRBV9
CASSPGQMNTEAFF
>TRBJ1-1|TRBV6-5
CASSEFRQVGVTFF
>TRBJ1-5|TRBV5-4
CASSFEGVGQPQHF
>TRBJ2-3|TRBV19
CASSIREADTQYF
>TRBJ2-3|TRBV9
CASSASKPGLAGVTDTQYF
>TRBJ2-2|TRBV9
CASSVTRDPPSGGELFF
>TRBJ1-2|TRBV5-1
CASSPGAGEYGYTF
>TRBJ1-3|TRBV7-2
CASSLPPGNTIYF
>TRBJ1-1|TRBV29-1
CSEQGEAFF
>TRBJ2-7|TRBV19
CASSMKGTSGYEQYF
>TRBJ2-3|TRBV11-3
CASSLESASGVSTDTQYF
>TRBJ1-1|TRBV10-2
CASSHVPGQGRDTEAFF
>TRBJ1-2|TRBV5-6
CASSLAQGYGYTF
>TRBJ2-1|TRBV23-1
CASSHDRDRTYNEQFF
>TRBJ2-7|TRBV7-2
CASSETGGPYEQYF
>TRBJ2-3|TRBV29-1
CSVEQGSMADTQYF
>TRBJ1-5|TRBV10-3
CAISESGGYGNQPQHF
>TRBJ2-6|TRBV7-7
CASSLDRPGKALSGANVLTF
>TRBJ1-2|TRBV6-4
CASSETGGGYTF
>TRBJ1-1|TRBV21-1
CASSKVGAAGFLGAFF
>TRBJ1-2|TRBV7-2
CASREGTAGGYTF
>TRBJ1-6|TRBV4-1
CASSQDRTGERSPLHF
>TRBJ1-2|TRBV7-9
CASSPGQLYGYTF
>TRBJ2-7|TRBV7-2
CASSLETSGSPHEQYF
>TRBJ2-2|TRBV19
CASSIGGGPGELFF
>TRBJ1-3|TRBV6-5
CASSYGEGSGNTIYF
>TRBJ2-2|TRBV7-9
CASSLTGTTGELFF
>TRBJ2-7|TRBV10-1
CASSEGRGSYEQYF
>TRBJ2-7|TRBV27
CASSLRGGLYEQYF
>TRBJ1-5|TRBV12-5
CASVNRDSNQPQHF
>TRBJ2-7|TRBV4-2
CASSQQAGTGQYEQYF
>TRBJ1-2|TRBV5-6
CASSLYGDRPGYTF
>TRBJ1-3|TRBV6-5
CASRLGTNSGNTIYF
>TRBJ2-2|TRBV19
CASSKLAGSNTGELFF
>TRBJ1-2|TRBV12-5
CASGLAGTMSSVRYTF
>TRBJ2-5|TRBV5-4
CASSEGGYQETQYF
>TRBJ2-4|TRBV27
CASTAKNIQYF
>TRBJ2-1|TRBV7-8
CASSPAGSHEQFF
>TRBJ1-5|TRBV27
CASSLVLGRQPQHF
>TRBJ2-3|TRBV7-2
CASSNRRGGRDTQYF
>TRBJ2-7|TRBV7-3
CASRQAFAGDAYEQYF
>TRBJ1-6|TRBV11-2
CASSPTARDSPLHF
>TRBJ2-1|TRBV2
CASSVGQRNYNEQFF
>TRBJ2-2|TRBV30
CAWSGDSQTGELFF